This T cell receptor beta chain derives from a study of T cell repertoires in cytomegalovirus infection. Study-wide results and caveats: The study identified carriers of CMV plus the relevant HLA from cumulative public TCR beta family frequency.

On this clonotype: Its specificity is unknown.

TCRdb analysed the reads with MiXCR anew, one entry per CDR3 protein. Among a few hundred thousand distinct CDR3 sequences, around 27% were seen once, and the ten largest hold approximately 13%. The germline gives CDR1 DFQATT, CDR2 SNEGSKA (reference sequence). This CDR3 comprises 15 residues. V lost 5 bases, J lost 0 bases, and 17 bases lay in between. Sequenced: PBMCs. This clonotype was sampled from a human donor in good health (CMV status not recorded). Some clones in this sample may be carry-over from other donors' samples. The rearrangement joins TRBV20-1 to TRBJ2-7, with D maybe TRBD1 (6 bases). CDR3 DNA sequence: TGCAGTGCTCATGCATCGGGACATCTCTCCTACGAGCAGTACTTC. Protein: CSAHASGHLSYEQYF.